These 31 T cell receptor beta chains originate from one sample sequenced in a study of blood T cell repertoires in COVID-19. Repertoires were generated with immunoSEQ multiplex PCR, while TCRdb's copy carries only in-frame clones and drops some. The data hold about 84,000 clones, with 80% to 90% observed a single time. The material sequenced was peripheral blood. These receptors were taken from a woman of 80 years or more with acute or convalescent COVID-19.

This rearrangement joins TRBV2 to TRBJ1-2; 12 bases line up with TRBD1. Germline V gene lookup returns CDR1 SNHLY and CDR2 FYNNEI. V was clipped by 3 bases and J by 3 bases; unmatched bases: 11. CDR3 length: 18 residues. CDR3 sequence: CASSDFRDRGRWDYGYTF. As DNA, the CDR3 is TGTGCCAGCAGTGACTTCCGGGACAGGGGGCGCTGGGACTATGGCTACACCTTC. The variable domain in full, with the rest retrieved from reference TRBV2 and TRBJ1-2, is EPEVTQTPSHQVTQMGQEVILRCVPISNHLYFYWYRQILGQKVEFLVSFYNNEISEKSEIFDDQFSVERPDGSNFTLKIRSTKLEDSAMYFCASSDFRDRGRWDYGYTFGSGTRLTVV.

The chain carries TRBV18 and TRBJ1-6; unclear D gene. The CDR3 is 13 amino acids. Trimming cost V 2 bases and J 15 bases, with 14 bases left between them. Looked up from germline, CDR1 is KGHSH and CDR2 is LQKENI. CDR3 in DNA: TGTGCCAGCTCACCAGCGACAAAGGTTGACCTCCACTTT. Its translation: CASSPATKVDLHF.

The chain carries TRBV29-1 and TRBJ2-3; 7 bases are a match to TRBD1. CDR3 length equals 11 residues. Losses at the gene ends were 7 bases for V and 4 bases for J; bases not matched to a gene: 2. The germline CDR1 and CDR2 sequences are SQVTM and ANQGSEA. CDR3 in amino acids: CSDGTADTQYF. The CDR3, as DNA: TGCAGCGATGGGACAGCAGATACGCAGTATTTT.

In DNA form, the CDR3 reads TGTGCCAGCAGCTTTTCGACAGACCTGACTCAAGGGAATGGCTACACCTTC. The encoded protein is CASSFSTDLTQGNGYTF. The chain is built from TRBV9 and TRBJ1-2, with D perhaps TRBD1 (5 bases). CDR3 length: 17 residues. The germline V gene has CDR1 SGDLS and CDR2 YYNGEE. Trimming left V 4 bases short and J 6 bases short, with 25 bases between.

The chain employs TRBV25-1 and TRBJ1-6; a possible D gene is TRBD1 (5 bases). The CDR3 covers 14 residues. V was shortened by 5 bases and J by 6 bases, with 11 bases between the two germline ends. Germline lookup yields CDR1 MGHDK and CDR2 SYGVNS. DNA for the CDR3: TGTGCCAGCAGTTGGGCAGGGTCTAATTCACCCCTCCACTTT. Amino acid sequence: CASSWAGSNSPLHF.

The chain has TRBV6-5 and TRBJ2-7; D not certain. Trimming pared 6 bases from V and 5 bases from J, leaving 8 bases between. Germline V gene data show CDR1 as MNHEY and CDR2 as SVGAGI. The CDR3 runs 11 residues. The CDR3 spells CASRVLDEQYF. CDR3 nucleotide sequence: TGTGCCAGCAGGGTACTGGACGAGCAGTACTTC.

The chain couples TRBV11-2 to TRBJ2-5; possibly TRBD1 for D (5 bases). This CDR3 has 16 amino acids. The V end was cut by 4 bases, the J end by 5 bases, with 20 bases between. Per the germline V gene, CDR1 is SGHAT and CDR2 is FQNNGV. The CDR3 sequence is CASSSPGQGDVETQYF. Here the CDR3 DNA reads TGTGCCAGCAGCTCCCCCGGGCAGGGTGACGTGGAGACCCAGTACTTC.

The rearrangement joins TRBV24-1 to TRBJ2-1; 8 nucleotides align to TRBD2. V lost 11 bases, J lost 4 bases, and 6 bases stayed unmatched. Germline V lookup: CDR1 KGHDR, CDR2 SFDVKD. The CDR3 has 13 residues. CDR3 sequence (DNA): TGTGCCATCGGGGGGGTGGGTTACAATGAGCAGTTCTTC. Translating gives CAIGGVGYNEQFF.

This chain joins TRBV7-3 and TRBJ2-5, with 10 bases that match TRBD2. V lost 4 bases to trimming and J lost 5 bases; unmatched junction nucleotides: 4. Germline loops: CDR1 SGHTA, CDR2 FQGTGA. The CDR3 is 14 amino acids. Here the CDR3 DNA reads TGTGCCAGCAGCTCAGCGGGGGGGCTGGAGACCCAGTACTTC. Its protein is CASSSAGGLETQYF.

This chain uses TRBV11-2 with TRBJ2-6; D might be TRBD2 (5 bases). The CDR3 contains 16 residues. V lost 2 bases and J 0 bases, leaving 8 bases between the germline ends. CDR1 is SGHAT, CDR2 FQNNGV, per germline. The CDR3 nucleotides read TGTGCCAGCAGCTTACCACGGGACTCTGGGGCCAACGTCCTGACTTTC. Protein product: CASSLPRDSGANVLTF.

Here the CDR3 reads CASSPEQGYEQYF. CDR3 in DNA: TGTGCCAGCTCACCAGAGCAGGGATACGAGCAGTACTTC. This rearrangement joins TRBV18 to TRBJ2-7, with D possibly TRBD1 on 5 matching bases. The germline V gene encodes CDR1 KGHSH and CDR2 LQKENI. The ends were cut back, 2 bases at V and 4 bases at J, with 9 bases in the middle. The CDR3 has 13 residues.

In its sample, this clone was seen many times. The rearrangement links TRBV6-2 or TRBV6-3 to TRBJ2-1, with D perhaps TRBD2 (6 bases). In germline, CDR1 is MNHEY, CDR2 SVGEGT. Deletions cut 5 bases from V and 8 bases from J, with 16 bases between. The CDR3 extends over 14 amino acids. The CDR3 DNA sequence: TGTGCCAGCAGTACGGGACTTCCTTCGGATGAGCAGTTCTTC. Its protein product is CASSTGLPSDEQFF.

This clone has only a few counts. This chain joins TRBV3-1 (or the pseudogene TRBV3-2) and TRBJ1-5; TRBD1 is a possible D gene (5 bases). V was pared by 4 bases and J by 3 bases, with 10 bases between. The germline CDR1 and CDR2 sequences are LGHDT and YNNKEL (reference sequence). This CDR3 has 14 residues. For the CDR3, the DNA is TGTGCCAGCAGCCGGAGGGGTGACAATCAGCCCCAGCATTTT. Its protein product is CASSRRGDNQPQHF.

For this clone: In the same sample, other DNA sequences code for this CDR3. The chain joins TRBV5-1 to TRBJ1-1; a possible D gene is TRBD1 (5 bases). Trimming cost V 0 bases and J 0 bases, with 9 bases left between them. The CDR3 is made up of 15 amino acids. Germline V gives CDR1 SGHRS, CDR2 YFSETQ. The CDR3 loop reads CASSLGQGMNTEAFF. The CDR3 nucleotides read TGCGCCAGCAGCTTGGGCCAGGGAATGAACACTGAAGCTTTCTTT.

V usage is TRBV6-5 and J usage is TRBJ2-1, with TRBD1 as a possible D gene (6 bases). Germline V gene sequence: CDR1 MNHEY, CDR2 SVGAGI. CDR3 length: 14 residues. V shed 7 bases and J shed 5 bases, with 15 bases lying between them. The CDR3 sequence: CASTLTGDNNEQFF. The CDR3 bases are TGTGCCAGCACTTTGACAGGAGATAACAATGAGCAGTTCTTC.

V is TRBV18 and J is TRBJ1-3, with 8 positions matching TRBD1. CDR1 is KGHSH and CDR2 is LQKENI in the germline V gene. This CDR3 region has 15 residues. V lost 3 bases to trimming and J lost 5 bases; unmatched junction nucleotides: 6. The CDR3 DNA is TGTGCCAGCTCACCCGGGACAGGAGCGAGAAACACCATATATTTT. This codes for CASSPGTGARNTIYF.

The rearrangement uses TRBV7-6 and TRBJ2-3; 7 bases map to TRBD2. V dropped 5 bases and J dropped 0; count of bases not matched to a gene: 5. The CDR3 length is 15 residues. CDR1 and CDR2 (germline): SGHVS, FNYEAQ. The CDR3 protein is CASSLRAGSTDTQYF. CDR3 nucleotides: TGTGCCAGCAGCCTCCGAGCGGGGAGCACAGATACGCAGTATTTT.

The chain combines TRBV5-8 with TRBJ2-3, with 8 bases lining up with TRBD1. Losses at the gene ends were 2 bases for V and 2 bases for J; bases not matched to a gene: 13. The CDR3 contains 18 residues. The germline CDR1 and CDR2 sequences are SGHTS and YDEGEE. CDR3 sequence: CASSLLGSAGGYTDTQYF. In nucleotides, the CDR3 is TGTGCCAGCAGCTTACTGGGGAGCGCAGGGGGCTACACAGATACGCAGTATTTT.

The J gene is TRBJ1-2, the V gene TRBV6-4; tentatively, D is TRBD1 (5 bases). This CDR3 has 12 residues. V dropped 8 bases and J dropped 3 bases, with 10 bases sitting between them. Germline lookup yields CDR1 MRHNA and CDR2 SNTAGT. This CDR3 is CASPGGHYGYTF. The CDR3 nucleotides read TGTGCCAGCCCCGGGGGTCACTATGGCTACACCTTC.

The chain couples TRBV19 to TRBJ2-6; tentatively, D is TRBD2 (7 bases). Germline CDR1 reads LNHDA; CDR2 reads SQIVND (reference sequence). The CDR3 loop spans 18 amino acids. V shed 5 bases and J shed 5 bases, with 22 bases lying between them. This chain's CDR3 is CASSSSFQGGDWANVLTF. The CDR3 coding sequence is TGTGCCAGTAGTTCTTCCTTTCAAGGGGGGGACTGGGCCAACGTCCTGACTTTC.

The rearrangement joins TRBV6-5 to TRBJ1-1; no reliable D call. V was cut by 6 bases and J by 2 bases, with 16 bases left in between. This CDR3 has 15 residues. In germline, CDR1 is MNHEY, CDR2 SVGAGI. The DNA of the CDR3 is TGTGCCAGCAGGTACCGGGTCCGTGGCAACACTGAAGCTTTCTTT. It is translated as CASRYRVRGNTEAFF.

This chain joins TRBV3-1 (or the pseudogene TRBV3-2) and TRBJ2-7; 8 nucleotides line up with TRBD1. Germline trimming cut 1 base from V and 7 bases from J; bases unmatched to any gene: 6. This CDR3 has 14 amino acids. Germline CDR1 is LGHDT and CDR2 is YNNKEL (reference sequence). The CDR3, as DNA: TGTGCCAGCAGCCAAGTGGGGACAGGCGGGGAGCAGTACTTC. Encoded protein: CASSQVGTGGEQYF.

This chain joins TRBV28 and TRBJ1-2; 9 bases map to TRBD1. Germline CDR1 is MDHEN and CDR2 is SYDVKM. The CDR3 is made up of 13 amino acids. The V and J ends lost 8 bases and 2 bases, in that order; junction bases with no gene match: 3. The CDR3 sequence: CASQTGGNYGYTF. CDR3 bases: TGTGCCAGCCAGACAGGGGGGAACTATGGCTACACCTTC.

V is TRBV12-3 or TRBV12-4 and J is TRBJ2-1, with D possibly TRBD1 on 6 matching bases. CDR3 length: 13 residues. V lost 8 bases and J 7 bases, leaving 15 bases between the germline ends. The CDR3 is CASGSGVRNEQFF. CDR3 in DNA: TGTGCCAGCGGATCAGGGGTGAGGAATGAGCAGTTCTTC.

This chain joins TRBV6-1 and TRBJ2-4, with TRBD2 matching over 8 bases. Germline V lookup: CDR1 MNHNS, CDR2 SASEGT. The junction had 5 bases not matched to a gene; V was cut back by 1 base and J by 3 bases. This CDR3 has 16 amino acids. The CDR3 DNA reads TGTGCCAGCAGTGAAGTTCGGGGGGGTGGCAAAAACATTCAGTACTTC. This sequence encodes CASSEVRGGGKNIQYF.

This clone has only one observation. The V and J genes are TRBV11-3 and TRBJ1-1; D is perhaps TRBD1 (5 bases). Trimming pared 5 bases from V and 4 bases from J, leaving 11 bases between. This CDR3 contains 13 residues. Germline V lookup: CDR1 SGHNT, CDR2 YENEEA. CDR3 sequence reads: CASSRDGGTEAFF. DNA for the CDR3: TGTGCCAGCAGCCGCGACGGGGGCACTGAAGCTTTCTTT.

The chain couples TRBV29-1 to TRBJ2-1; 7 nucleotides agree with TRBD2. The germline V gene encodes CDR1 SQVTM and CDR2 ANQGSEA. Trimming cost V 6 bases and J 5 bases; bases outside gene matches: 10. The CDR3 contains 14 residues. CDR3 nucleotide sequence: TGCAGCGTCCTCGGGGCGGGGGTTAACAATGAGCAGTTCTTC. Protein sequence: CSVLGAGVNNEQFF.

Regarding this clone: Distinct nucleotide sequences in the sample also encode this CDR3. The chain links TRBV4-3 to TRBJ1-2, with D uncertain. The CDR3 is made up of 14 amino acids. The germline V gene encodes CDR1 LGHNA and CDR2 YSLEER. V was pared by 0 bases and J by 4 bases, with 9 bases between. CDR3 region: CASSQEGGSYGYTF. DNA of the CDR3: TGCGCCAGCAGCCAAGAAGGAGGCAGCTATGGCTACACCTTC.

V is TRBV7-2 and J is TRBJ2-7, with TRBD2 identical over 11 bases. V was pared by 3 bases and J by 7 bases, with 8 bases of the junction left unmatched. Per germline, CDR1 SGHTA and CDR2 FQGNSA. This CDR3 comprises 15 residues. The CDR3 sequence is CASSFSGGGLDEQYF. The CDR3 DNA sequence: TGTGCCAGCAGCTTTAGCGGGGGGGGCCTAGATGAGCAGTACTTC.

The V gene is TRBV12-3 or TRBV12-4, the J gene TRBJ1-2; 8 nucleotides align to TRBD1. With 6 bases clipped from V and 7 bases from J, the junction kept 4 bases outside the gene matches. This CDR3 comprises 12 residues. CDR3 residues: CASSGTGRGYTF. In nucleotides, the CDR3 is TGTGCCAGCAGCGGGACAGGTCGTGGCTACACCTTC.

V and J are TRBV6-6 and TRBJ1-5; no reliable D call. V dropped 5 bases and J dropped 2 bases, with 13 bases sitting between them. This CDR3 region has 15 residues. Germline CDR1 and CDR2: MNHNY and SVGAGI (reference sequence). The CDR3 nucleotides are TGTGCCAGCAGTCTTAGGGAGTTGGGCAATCAGCCCCAGCATTTT. Translation gives CASSLRELGNQPQHF.